A single T cell receptor (beta chain) is shown here with its context. Its antigen is currently unknown. Measured with immunoSEQ multiplex PCR; TCRdb has only the in-frame clones, and not every one. The repertoire holds 25,000 to 30,000 clones, with 80% as singletons. V gave up 0 bases and J gave up 6 bases, with 15 bases separating them. Germline CDR1 is MNHEY and CDR2 is SMNVEV (reference sequence). This CDR3 spans 15 amino acids. The data are from a study of early stage breast cancer tumors. Study background: Of some 15 invasive breast tumors, more than nine were hormone receptor-positive, HER2-negative. Samples were sequenced at approximately 9-fold average coverage. General study findings and limits: Compared with adjacent normal breast, tumors showed about 2.5-fold denser, more clonal T cells.

The receptor was derived from a person aged 55 to 75 with breast cancer. The chain has TRBV27 and TRBJ2-7; possibly TRBD2 for D (9 bases). Material: blood. CDR3 nucleotide sequence: TGTGCCAGCAGTTTATCTCCTAGCGGGACAGGCGAGCAGTACTTC. It is translated as CASSLSPSGTGEQYF.